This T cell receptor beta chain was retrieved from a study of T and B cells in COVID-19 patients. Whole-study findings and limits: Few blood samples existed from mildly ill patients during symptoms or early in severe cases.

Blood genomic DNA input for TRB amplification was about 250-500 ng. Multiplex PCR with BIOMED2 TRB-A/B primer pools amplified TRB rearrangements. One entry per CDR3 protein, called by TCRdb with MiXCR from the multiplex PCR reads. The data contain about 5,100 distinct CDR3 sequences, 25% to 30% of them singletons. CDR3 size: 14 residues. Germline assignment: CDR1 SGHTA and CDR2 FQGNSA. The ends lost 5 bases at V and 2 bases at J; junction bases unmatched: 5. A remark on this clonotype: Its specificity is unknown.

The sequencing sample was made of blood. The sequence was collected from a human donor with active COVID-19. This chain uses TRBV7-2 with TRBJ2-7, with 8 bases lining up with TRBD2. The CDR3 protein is CASSPYGGAYEQYF. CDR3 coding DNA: TGTGCCAGCAGCCCCTACGGGGGGGCCTACGAGCAGTACTTC.